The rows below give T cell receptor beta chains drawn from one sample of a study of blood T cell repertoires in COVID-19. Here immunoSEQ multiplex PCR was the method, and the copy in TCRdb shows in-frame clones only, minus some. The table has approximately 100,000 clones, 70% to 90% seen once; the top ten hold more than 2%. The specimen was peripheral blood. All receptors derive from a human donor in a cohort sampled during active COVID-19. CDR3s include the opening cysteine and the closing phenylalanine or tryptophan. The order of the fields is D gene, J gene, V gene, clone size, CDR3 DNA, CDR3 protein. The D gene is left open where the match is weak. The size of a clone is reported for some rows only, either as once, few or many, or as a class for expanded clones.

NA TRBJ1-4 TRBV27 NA TGTGCCAGCAGTTCCACCGTCAGGGCAGGGCGCAGGGAAAAACTGTTTTTT CASSSTVRAGRREKLFF
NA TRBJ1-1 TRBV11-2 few TGTGCCAGCAGCTTAGTGGCCAGGAACACTGAAGCTTTCTTT CASSLVARNTEAFF
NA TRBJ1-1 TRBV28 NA TGTGCCAGCACCATACCACAGGGCCCTCCGGACACTGAAGCTTTCTTT CASTIPQGPPDTEAFF
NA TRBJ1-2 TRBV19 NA TGTGCCAGTAGTATAGGACGGGGCTATGGCTACACCTTC CASSIGRGYGYTF
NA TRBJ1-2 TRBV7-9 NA TGTGCCAGCAGCTTAGCGAGCGGGTCAGGTTCAGGCTACACCTTC CASSLASGSGSGYTF
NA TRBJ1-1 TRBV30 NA TGTGCCTGGAGCAGGGCCCTCATGAACACTGAAGCTTTCTTT CAWSRALMNTEAFF
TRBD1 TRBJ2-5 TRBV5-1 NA TGCGCCAGCAGCCTCCTCGGGACAGCCCAAGAGACCCAGTACTTC CASSLLGTAQETQYF
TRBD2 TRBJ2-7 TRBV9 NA TGTGCCAGCAGCGTAGCAGGACTAGCGGGCTACGAGCAGTACTTC CASSVAGLAGYEQYF
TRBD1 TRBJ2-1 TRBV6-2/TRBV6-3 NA TGTGCCAGCAGTTCGACAGGGGTGGGCTCCTACAATGAGCAGTTCTTC CASSSTGVGSYNEQFF
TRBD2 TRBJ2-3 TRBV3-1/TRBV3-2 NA TGTGCCAGCAGCCAAAAATACGGGACTAGCGGACCCGCTAGCACAGATACGCAGTATTTT CASSQKYGTSGPASTDTQYF
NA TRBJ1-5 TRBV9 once TGTGCCAGCAGAGGAGGGGTTTTGGAGGACAACAATCAGCCCCAGCATTTT CASRGGVLEDNNQPQHF
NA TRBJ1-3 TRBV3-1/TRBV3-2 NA TGTGCCAGCAGCCCTCAACCGTGGAGCTCTGGAAACACCATATATTTT CASSPQPWSSGNTIYF
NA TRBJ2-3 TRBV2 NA TGTGCCTGTAGCGAGGTCGCAGATACGCAGTATTTT CACSEVADTQYF
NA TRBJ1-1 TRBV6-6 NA TGTGCCAGCAACCTCGGACAGAACACTGAAGCTTTCTTT CASNLGQNTEAFF
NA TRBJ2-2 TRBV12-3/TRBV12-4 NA TGTGCCAGCACCCCGACAGGAATCGGGGAGCTGTTTTTT CASTPTGIGELFF
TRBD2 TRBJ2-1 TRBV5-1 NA TGCGCCAGCAGCTTGACTGCGGGAGTCAATGAGCAGTTCTTC CASSLTAGVNEQFF
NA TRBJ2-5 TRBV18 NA TGTGCCAGCTCACCAGTTCCAGGTTTGAAGACCCAGTACTTC CASSPVPGLKTQYF
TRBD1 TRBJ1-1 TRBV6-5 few TGTGCCAGCAGTTACTTAGGGACAGGGATGGAAGCTTTCTTT CASSYLGTGMEAFF
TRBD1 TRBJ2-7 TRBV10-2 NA TGCGCCAGCAGTGATACATTCGGGACAGGGGGTAGCCAGTACTTC CASSDTFGTGGSQYF
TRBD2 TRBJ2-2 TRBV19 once TGTGCCAGTACTTCACAGTCTCTAGCGGCGAACACCGGGGAGCTGTTTTTT CASTSQSLAANTGELFF
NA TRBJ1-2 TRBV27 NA TGTGCCAGCAGTTTCAGGGGCGCGACTAACTATGGCTACACCTTC CASSFRGATNYGYTF
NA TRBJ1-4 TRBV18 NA TGTGCCAGCTCACCGGGAGGGGGAGGCGAAAAACTGTTTTTT CASSPGGGGEKLFF
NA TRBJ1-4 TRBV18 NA TGTGCCAGCTCACCTACTCCCATCACTGAAAAACTGTTTTTT CASSPTPITEKLFF
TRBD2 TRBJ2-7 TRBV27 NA TGTGCCAGCAGTTTATCCGCTGGTCTAGCGGGAAAGCAGTACTTC CASSLSAGLAGKQYF
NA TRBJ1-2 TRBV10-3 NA TGTGCCATCAGTGAGTCACCGGGAAGGGTGAATGGCTACACCTTC CAISESPGRVNGYTF
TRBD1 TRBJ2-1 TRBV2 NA TGTGCCAGCTTGTACACCGGGACAGTTAACGATGAGCAGTTCTTC CASLYTGTVNDEQFF
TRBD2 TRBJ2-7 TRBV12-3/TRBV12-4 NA TGTGCCAGCAGTTTCGCTAGCGGGTGGGAGCAGTACTTC CASSFASGWEQYF
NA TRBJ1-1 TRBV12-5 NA TGTGCTAGTGCCGGGGCGGGGATCCCTGAAGCTTTCTTT CASAGAGIPEAFF
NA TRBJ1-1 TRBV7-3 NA TGTGCCAGCAGCAAGGGGTCGAACTTGAACACTGAAGCTTTCTTT CASSKGSNLNTEAFF
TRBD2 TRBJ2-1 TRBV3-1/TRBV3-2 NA TGTGCCAGCAGCCCGACTAGCGGGGGGGCTAGTGAGCAGTTCTTC CASSPTSGGASEQFF
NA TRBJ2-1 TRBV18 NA TGTGCCAGCTCACCCCTGGAAGGGGAATACAATGAGCAGTTCTTC CASSPLEGEYNEQFF
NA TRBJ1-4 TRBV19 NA TGTGCCAGTAGTATGTCGGGAATTCAGGAAAAACTGTTTTTT CASSMSGIQEKLFF
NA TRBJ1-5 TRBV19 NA TGTGCCAGTAGTGCAGGGGAGGGGAATCAGCCCCAGCATTTT CASSAGEGNQPQHF
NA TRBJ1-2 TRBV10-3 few TGTGCCATCAGTGAAAGACAGGTTGAGACGGGCTACACCTTC CAISERQVETGYTF
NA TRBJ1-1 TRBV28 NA TGTGCCAGCAGTTTAGAGGTCGAACAGGACACTGAAGCTTTCTTT CASSLEVEQDTEAFF
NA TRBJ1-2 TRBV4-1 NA TGCGCCAGCAGCGCTGACAGCCTTGCCTATGGCTACACCTTC CASSADSLAYGYTF
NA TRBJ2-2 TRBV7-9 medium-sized TGTGCCAGCAGCTCATGGACAGAAACCACCGGGGAGCTGTTTTTT CASSSWTETTGELFF
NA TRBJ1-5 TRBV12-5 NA TGTGCTAGTGGTTTGGGGCAAAATCAGCCCCAGCATTTT CASGLGQNQPQHF
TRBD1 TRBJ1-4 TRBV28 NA TGTGCCAGCAGTTTAGGGGGACAGGGAGATGAAAAACTGTTTTTT CASSLGGQGDEKLFF